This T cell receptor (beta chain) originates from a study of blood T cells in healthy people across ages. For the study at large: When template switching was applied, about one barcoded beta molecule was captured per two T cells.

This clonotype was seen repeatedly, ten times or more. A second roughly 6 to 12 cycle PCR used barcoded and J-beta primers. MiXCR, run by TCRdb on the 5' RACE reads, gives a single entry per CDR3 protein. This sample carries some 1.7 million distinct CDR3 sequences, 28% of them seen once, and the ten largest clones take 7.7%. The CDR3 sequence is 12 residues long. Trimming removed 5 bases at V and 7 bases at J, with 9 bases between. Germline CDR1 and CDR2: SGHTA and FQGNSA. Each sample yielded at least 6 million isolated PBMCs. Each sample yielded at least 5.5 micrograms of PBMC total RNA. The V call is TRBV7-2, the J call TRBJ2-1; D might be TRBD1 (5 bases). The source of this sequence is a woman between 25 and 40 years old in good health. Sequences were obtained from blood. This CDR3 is CASSPRQNEQFF. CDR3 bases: TGTGCCAGCAGCCCCCGACAGAATGAGCAGTTCTTC.